These 12 T cell receptor beta chains were sequenced from one sample in a study of T-cell memory formation after mild COVID-19. MiXCR, applied by TCRdb to the 5' RACE reads, yields one record per CDR3 protein. This table has some 250,000 distinct CDR3 sequences, more than 15% appearing once. The sequenced sample consisted of PBMCs or a T cell subset sorted from them (not recorded which). The receptors derive from a man between 18 and 35 years old who had mild COVID-19 (a few samples of this study predate the infection). Cell type and time point are not known.

The chain couples TRBV5-1 to TRBJ1-2; D might be TRBD1 (6 bases). Trimming took 0 bases from V and 5 from J, leaving 14 bases between them. CDR1 SGHRS and CDR2 YFSETQ come from the germline V gene. There are 15 residues in the CDR3. The DNA of the CDR3 is TGCGCCAGCAGCTTGGATGCAGGGCAGGGGTATGGCTACACCTTC. Its protein product is CASSLDAGQGYGYTF.

CDR3 loop: CAITREGHEQFF. Here the CDR3 DNA reads TGTGCCATCACTCGCGAGGGCCATGAGCAGTTCTTC. The chain couples TRBV10-3 to TRBJ2-1, with D possibly matching TRBD2 (5 bases). Per germline, CDR1 ENHRY and CDR2 SYGVKD. The CDR3 is made up of 12 amino acids. Between the trimmed V and J ends, which lost 7 bases and 8 bases, there was a span of 12 bases.

The V gene is TRBV5-1, the J gene TRBJ2-7, with D maybe TRBD2 (6 bases). The V end lost 4 bases, the J end lost 2 bases, and 19 bases lay between the germline ends. Germline V CDR1 and CDR2: SGHRS, YFSETQ. The CDR3 extends over 16 amino acids. Here the CDR3 reads CASSPESGLSAYEQYF. Here the CDR3 DNA reads TGCGCCAGCAGCCCGGAGAGCGGGCTATCCGCCTACGAGCAGTACTTC.

This clonotype was recorded a few times. The rearrangement uses TRBV5-1 and TRBJ2-3; 9 positions match TRBD1. The CDR3 runs 15 residues. Germline CDR1 and CDR2: SGHRS and YFSETQ. Germline trimming cut 2 bases from V and 6 bases from J; bases unmatched to any gene: 7. CDR3 DNA: TGCGCCAGCAGCTTACCCGGACAGGGGAGGGATACGCAGTATTTT. It translates to CASSLPGQGRDTQYF.

CDR3 nucleotides: TGTGCCACCAGTCGCCCCCCTAACCGTGGGGGGCACAATGAGCAGTTCTTC. Its protein product is CATSRPPNRGGHNEQFF. This chain joins TRBV24-1 and TRBJ2-1, with D possibly being TRBD1 or TRBD2 (6 bases each). V was trimmed by 6 bases and J by 5 bases, leaving 22 bases between them. Per the germline V gene, CDR1 is KGHDR and CDR2 is SFDVKD. The CDR3 has 17 amino acids.

V is TRBV27 and J is TRBJ1-2; D is possibly TRBD1 (5 bases). Deletions cut 5 bases from V and 2 bases from J, with 15 bases between. The length of the CDR3 is 15 residues. Germline CDR1 and CDR2: MNHEY and SMNVEV (reference sequence). As DNA, the CDR3 is TGTGCCAGCAGTCCCCGGGACCTTGGGAACTATGGCTACACCTTC. Protein: CASSPRDLGNYGYTF.

The chain links TRBV20-1 to TRBJ1-1; D gene uncertain. The V gene lost 5 bases and the J gene lost 4 bases, with 8 bases spanning the gap. The CDR3 is made up of 11 amino acids. Germline CDR1 reads DFQATT; CDR2 reads SNEGSKA (reference sequence). CDR3 sequence (DNA): TGCAGTGCTCCACCCGTCACTGAAGCTTTCTTT. Amino acid sequence: CSAPPVTEAFF.

V is TRBV18 and J is TRBJ1-1, with no clear D. The CDR3 is 16 amino acids. Germline V gene lookup returns CDR1 KGHSH and CDR2 LQKENI. Trimming took 3 bases from V and 1 from J, leaving 15 bases between them. CDR3 protein: CASSPGVGITNTEAFF. The CDR3 DNA follows: TGTGCCAGCTCACCTGGAGTCGGCATCACGAACACTGAAGCTTTCTTT.

In this sample, this clonotype turned up a few times. This chain joins TRBV18 and TRBJ2-3, with D perhaps TRBD2 (6 bases). The CDR3 covers 16 residues. The germline V gene encodes CDR1 KGHSH and CDR2 LQKENI. V lost 0 bases and J 5 bases, leaving 15 bases between the germline ends. In DNA form, the CDR3 reads TGTGCCAGCTCACCACCCGCCATCGGAGGGGTAGATACGCAGTATTTT. It yields the protein CASSPPAIGGVDTQYF.

This clonotype was observed a few times. The rearrangement uses TRBV4-1 and TRBJ1-2; D is unclear. The V gene's germline CDR1 is MGHRA and CDR2 YSYEKL. V was shortened by 1 base and J by 4 bases, with 10 bases between the two germline ends. This CDR3 has 14 amino acids. The CDR3 loop is CASSQGARIYGYTF. As DNA, the CDR3 is TGCGCCAGCAGCCAAGGGGCAAGGATCTATGGCTACACCTTC.

The chain couples TRBV10-3 to TRBJ1-3, with 7 bases aligning to TRBD1. V lost 6 bases and J lost 4; bases outside the gene matches: 6. The CDR3 runs to 14 residues. Per the germline V gene, CDR1 is ENHRY and CDR2 is SYGVKD. In nucleotides, the CDR3 is TGTGCCATCAGGTCGACAGGGTTGGGAAACACCATATATTTT. Its translation is CAIRSTGLGNTIYF.

This clonotype has just a few counts. The chain is built from TRBV5-1 and TRBJ1-2; no reliable D call. The CDR3 is 14 amino acids. V was cut by 4 bases and J by 4 bases, with 14 bases left in between. Germline CDR1 is SGHRS and CDR2 is YFSETQ. As DNA, the CDR3 is TGCGCCAGCAGCCCATCGGACTACTTCTATGGCTACACCTTC. Amino acids: CASSPSDYFYGYTF.